The rows below give T cell receptor beta chains drawn from one sample of a study of blood T cells in healthy people across ages. TCRdb fed the 5' RACE reads into MiXCR, producing one record per CDR3 protein. The sample carries about 800,000 distinct CDR3 sequences, about three fifths recorded once. Specimen: blood. The source of these receptors is a man aged 30 to 45 in good health. Each CDR3 is given with its conserved first and last residue. The D gene is left open where the match is weak. A row's size may be missing; if present it is once, few, many or a size class.

j_gene,d_gene,abundance,v_gene,CDR3aa,CDR3nt
TRBJ2-2,-,few,TRBV5-6,CASSFSPGRELFF,TGTGCCAGCAGCTTTTCCCCCGGGCGGGAGCTGTTTTTT
TRBJ1-2,-,-,TRBV20-1,CSARDWGNYGYTF,TGCAGTGCTAGAGATTGGGGGAACTATGGCTACACCTTC
TRBJ2-7,TRBD1,few,TRBV4-3,CASSQDRTGASAYEQYF,TGCGCCAGCAGCCAAGACCGAACAGGGGCTTCGGCCTACGAGCAGTACTTC
TRBJ2-3,-,-,TRBV12-3/TRBV12-4,CASSLSLGDTRYF,TGTGCCAGCAGTTTATCCCTAGGAGATACGCGGTATTTT
TRBJ2-2,-,-,TRBV6-2/TRBV6-3,CASSYDAGELFF,TGTGCCAGCAGTTACGATGCCGGGGAGCTGTTTTTT
TRBJ2-1,TRBD2,-,TRBV20-1,CSVESSGYNEQFF,TGCAGTGTCGAGTCTAGCGGGTACAATGAGCAGTTCTTC
TRBJ1-2,-,-,TRBV20-1,CSASDGANYGYTF,TGCAGTGCCTCGGACGGAGCTAACTATGGCTACACCTTC
TRBJ1-1,-,once,TRBV25-1,CASSRGGPVNTEAFF,TGTGCCAGCTCCCGCGGGGGGCCAGTGAACACTGAAGCTTTCTTT
TRBJ1-2,TRBD1,-,TRBV20-1,CSAVRQGANGYTF,TGCAGTGCGGTTCGACAGGGGGCGAATGGCTACACCTTC
TRBJ2-3,-,-,TRBV28,CASSLNVRSDTQYF,TGTGCCAGCAGTTTAAATGTTAGGTCAGATACGCAGTATTTT
TRBJ1-4,-,-,TRBV27,CASRNAGQVGEKLFF,TGTGCCAGCAGAAACGCCGGGCAAGTGGGCGAAAAACTGTTTTTT
TRBJ2-1,-,-,TRBV9,CASSVRGDPSYNEQFF,TGTGCCAGCAGCGTAAGGGGGGACCCCTCCTACAATGAGCAGTTCTTC
TRBJ1-2,-,-,TRBV6-1,CASTRELDRGYGYTF,TGTGCCAGCACCAGGGAGTTGGACAGAGGCTATGGCTACACCTTC
TRBJ2-1,TRBD2,-,TRBV20-1,CSTRDPGTSGRNEQFF,TGCAGTACTAGAGATCCTGGGACTAGCGGGAGAAATGAGCAGTTCTTC
TRBJ2-1,-,once,TRBV13,CASSLLFDEQFF,TGTGCCAGCAGCTTACTGTTTGATGAGCAGTTCTTC
TRBJ2-7,TRBD1,once,TRBV24-1,CAIRRDRDYEQYF,TGTGCCATCCGCCGGGACAGGGACTACGAGCAGTACTTC
TRBJ2-5,-,few,TRBV4-3,CASSQDTDPSGETQYF,TGCGCCAGCAGCCAAGATACGGACCCCTCGGGGGAGACCCAGTACTTC
TRBJ2-5,-,-,TRBV28,CASADAGTQYF,TGTGCCAGCGCGGACGCGGGGACCCAGTACTTC
TRBJ2-1,-,-,TRBV20-1,CSASNPTGTIYEQFF,TGCAGTGCTAGCAACCCGACTGGTACCATTTACGAGCAGTTCTTC
TRBJ2-1,TRBD1,-,TRBV12-3/TRBV12-4,CASSRDREAYNVQFF,TGTGCCAGCAGTAGGGACAGGGAAGCCTACAATGTGCAGTTCTTC
TRBJ2-1,TRBD2,few,TRBV20-1,CSARIPTSGASYNEQFF,TGCAGTGCTAGGATCCCCACTAGCGGGGCTTCCTACAATGAGCAGTTCTTC
TRBJ2-3,TRBD2,-,TRBV29-1,CSTPGTSGARVDTQYF,TGCAGCACTCCTGGGACTAGCGGGGCCCGGGTCGATACGCAGTATTTT
TRBJ1-2,-,-,TRBV25-1,CASSEYTPGSRGITF,TGTGCCAGCAGTGAATATACCCCAGGGAGTAGGGGGATCACCTTC
TRBJ2-3,TRBD2,-,TRBV3-1,CASSQEASGYTQYF,TGTGCCAGCAGCCAGGAAGCTAGCGGATATACGCAGTATTTT
TRBJ2-4,TRBD2,-,TRBV3-1,CASSLQGLAEEQYF,TGTGCCAGCAGCCTACAGGGACTAGCGGAAGAGCAGTACTTC
TRBJ2-1,-,few,TRBV6-6,CASSLLGLNEQFF,TGTGCCAGCAGTCTACTAGGACTCAATGAGCAGTTCTTC
TRBJ2-7,-,-,TRBV7-2,CASSFERVYEQYF,TGTGCCAGCAGTTTCGAGCGGGTCTACGAGCAGTACTTC
TRBJ2-1,-,-,TRBV7-2,CASSRGTEPLGEQFF,TGTGCCAGCAGCCGCGGGACGGAGCCTTTGGGTGAGCAGTTCTTC
TRBJ1-2,TRBD1,once,TRBV5-6,CASSARQGRSYGYTF,TGTGCCAGCAGCGCAAGACAGGGCCGAAGCTATGGCTACACCTTC
TRBJ2-3,-,-,TRBV21-1,CASSKGTSGGGTDTQYF,TGTGCCAGCAGCAAAGGGACTAGCGGGGGGGGAACAGATACGCAGTATTTT
TRBJ1-2,-,-,TRBV5-6,CASSPGANYGHTF,TGTGCCAGCAGCCCAGGAGCTAACTATGGCCACACCTTC
TRBJ2-7,-,-,TRBV10-3,CAIKGPREQYF,TGTGCCATCAAGGGGCCTAGGGAGCAGTACTTC
TRBJ2-1,-,-,TRBV7-9,CASSFMLVGAVEQFF,TGTGCCAGCAGCTTTATGCTAGTCGGCGCCGTTGAGCAGTTCTTC
TRBJ2-1,-,-,TRBV12-3/TRBV12-4,CASESAGLVVNEQFF,TGTGCCAGTGAGAGTGCGGGATTGGTGGTGAATGAGCAGTTCTTC
TRBJ1-6,TRBD1,-,TRBV10-2,CASTDRGPTSNSPLHF,TGCGCCAGCACGGACAGGGGCCCGACATCGAATTCACCCCTCCACTTT
TRBJ2-1,TRBD2,-,TRBV6-2/TRBV6-3,CASSYSAGVAGEDEQFF,TGTGCCAGCAGTTACTCGGCCGGGGTAGCGGGAGAAGATGAGCAGTTCTTC
TRBJ2-1,-,-,TRBV12-5,CASGLVLHGAGDEQFF,TGTGCTAGTGGTTTGGTACTGCACGGGGCCGGGGATGAGCAGTTCTTC
TRBJ2-1,TRBD1,-,TRBV20-1,CSASGDRDFNEQFF,TGCAGTGCTAGCGGGGACAGGGATTTCAATGAGCAGTTCTTC
TRBJ1-2,TRBD1,-,TRBV7-9,CASSRGEDRDGGYTF,TGTGCCAGCAGCCGCGGCGAGGACAGGGATGGTGGCTACACCTTC
TRBJ2-1,-,-,TRBV6-4,CASSDSLDYNRQFF,TGTGCCAGCAGTGACTCGTTAGACTACAATCGGCAGTTCTTC
TRBJ1-2,-,-,TRBV6-5,CASSYGGGGGYTF,TGTGCCAGCAGTTACGGGGGGGGCGGTGGCTACACCTTC
TRBJ2-6,-,-,TRBV30,CAWSGRGVFLPSGANVLTF,TGTGCCTGGAGTGGCCGAGGGGTATTTTTACCCTCTGGGGCCAACGTCCTGACTTTC
TRBJ2-7,-,once,TRBV28,CASSLIGGVREQYF,TGTGCCAGCAGTTTAATAGGGGGAGTGAGGGAGCAGTACTTC
TRBJ1-1,TRBD1,-,TRBV29-1,CSGAGGRRTEAFF,TGCAGCGGGGCAGGGGGCAGGAGAACTGAAGCTTTCTTT